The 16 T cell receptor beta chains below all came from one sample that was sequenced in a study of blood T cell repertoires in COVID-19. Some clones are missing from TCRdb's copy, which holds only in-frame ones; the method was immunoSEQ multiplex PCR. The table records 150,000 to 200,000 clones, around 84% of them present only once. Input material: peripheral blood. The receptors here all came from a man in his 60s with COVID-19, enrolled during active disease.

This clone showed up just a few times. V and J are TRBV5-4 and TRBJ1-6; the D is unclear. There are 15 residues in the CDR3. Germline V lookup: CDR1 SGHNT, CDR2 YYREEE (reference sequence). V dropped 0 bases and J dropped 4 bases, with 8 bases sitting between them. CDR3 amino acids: CASSLGGTYNSPLHF. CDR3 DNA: TGTGCCAGCAGCTTGGGAGGCACATATAATTCACCCCTCCACTTT.

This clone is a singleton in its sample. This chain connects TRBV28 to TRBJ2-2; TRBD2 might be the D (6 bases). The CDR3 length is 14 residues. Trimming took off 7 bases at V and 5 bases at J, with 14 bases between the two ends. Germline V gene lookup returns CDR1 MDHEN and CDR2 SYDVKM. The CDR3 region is CASTLIGTTGELFF. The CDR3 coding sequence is TGTGCCAGCACCCTGATCGGGACTACCGGGGAGCTGTTTTTT.

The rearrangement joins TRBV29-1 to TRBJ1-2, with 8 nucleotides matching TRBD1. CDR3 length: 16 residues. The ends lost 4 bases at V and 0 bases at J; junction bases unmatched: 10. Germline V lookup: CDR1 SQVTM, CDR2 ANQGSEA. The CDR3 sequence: CSVGPPPGQANYGYTF. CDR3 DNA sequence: TGCAGCGTTGGACCACCTCCGGGACAGGCTAACTATGGCTACACCTTC.

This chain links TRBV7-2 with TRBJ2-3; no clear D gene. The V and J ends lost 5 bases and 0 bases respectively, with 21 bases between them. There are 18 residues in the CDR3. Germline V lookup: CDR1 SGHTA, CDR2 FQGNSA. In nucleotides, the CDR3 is TGTGCCAGCAGCCCTTCGACGGTAGCCTACCATAGCACAGATACGCAGTATTTT. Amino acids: CASSPSTVAYHSTDTQYF.

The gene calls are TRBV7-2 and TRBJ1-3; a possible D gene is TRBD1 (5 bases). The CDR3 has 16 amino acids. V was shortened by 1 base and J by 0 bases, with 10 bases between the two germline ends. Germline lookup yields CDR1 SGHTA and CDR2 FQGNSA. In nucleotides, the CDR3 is TGTGCCAGCAGCTTAGATTGGGGGGGCTCTGGAAACACCATATATTTT. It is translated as CASSLDWGGSGNTIYF.

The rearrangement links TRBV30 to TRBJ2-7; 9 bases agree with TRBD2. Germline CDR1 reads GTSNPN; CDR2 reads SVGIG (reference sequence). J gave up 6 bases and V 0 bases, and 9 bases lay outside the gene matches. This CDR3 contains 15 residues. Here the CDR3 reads CAWSVYGGRAREQYF. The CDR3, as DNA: TGTGCCTGGAGTGTATACGGCGGGAGGGCTCGCGAGCAGTACTTC.

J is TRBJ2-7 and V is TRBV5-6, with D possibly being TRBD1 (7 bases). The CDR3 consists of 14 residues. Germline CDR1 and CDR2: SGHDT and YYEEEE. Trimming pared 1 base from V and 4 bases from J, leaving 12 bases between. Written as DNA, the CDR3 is TGTGCCAGCAGCTTGCTTCAGGGGGGATACGAGCAGTACTTC. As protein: CASSLLQGGYEQYF.

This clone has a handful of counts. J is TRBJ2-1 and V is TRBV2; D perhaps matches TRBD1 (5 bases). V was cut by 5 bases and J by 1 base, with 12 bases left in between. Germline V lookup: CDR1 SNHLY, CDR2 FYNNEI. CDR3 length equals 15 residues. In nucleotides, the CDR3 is TGTGCCAGCAGTTCTCAGGGAATTTCCTACAATGAGCAGTTCTTC. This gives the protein CASSSQGISYNEQFF.

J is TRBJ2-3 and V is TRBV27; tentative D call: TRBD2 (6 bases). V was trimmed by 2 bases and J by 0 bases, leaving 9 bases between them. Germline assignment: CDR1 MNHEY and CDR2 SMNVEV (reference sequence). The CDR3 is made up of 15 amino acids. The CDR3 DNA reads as TGTGCCAGCAGTTTACAAAGCGGGAGCACAGATACGCAGTATTTT. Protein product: CASSLQSGSTDTQYF.

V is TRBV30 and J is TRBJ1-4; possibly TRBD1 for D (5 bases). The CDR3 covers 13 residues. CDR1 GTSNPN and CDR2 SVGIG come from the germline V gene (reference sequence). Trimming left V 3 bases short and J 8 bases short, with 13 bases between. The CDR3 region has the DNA TGTGCCTGGAGCCTGCAGGGCGGCGAAAAACTGTTTTTT. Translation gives CAWSLQGGEKLFF.

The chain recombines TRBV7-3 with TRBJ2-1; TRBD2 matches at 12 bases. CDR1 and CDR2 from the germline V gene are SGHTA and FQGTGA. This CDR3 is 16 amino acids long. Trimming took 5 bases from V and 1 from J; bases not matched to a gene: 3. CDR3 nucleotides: TGTGCCAGCAGCCTCCTAGCGGGAGGGTCCTACAATGAGCAGTTCTTC. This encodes CASSLLAGGSYNEQFF.

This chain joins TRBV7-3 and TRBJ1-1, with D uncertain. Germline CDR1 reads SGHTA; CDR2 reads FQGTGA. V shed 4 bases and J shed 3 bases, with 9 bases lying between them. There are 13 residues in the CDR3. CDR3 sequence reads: CASSSQSYTEAFF. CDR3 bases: TGTGCCAGCAGCTCACAATCATACACTGAAGCTTTCTTT.

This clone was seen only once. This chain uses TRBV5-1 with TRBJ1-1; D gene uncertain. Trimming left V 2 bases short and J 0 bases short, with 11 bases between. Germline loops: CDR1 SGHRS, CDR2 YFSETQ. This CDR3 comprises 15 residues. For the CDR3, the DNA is TGCGCCAGCAGCTTATATGACACGCTGAACACTGAAGCTTTCTTT. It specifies CASSLYDTLNTEAFF.

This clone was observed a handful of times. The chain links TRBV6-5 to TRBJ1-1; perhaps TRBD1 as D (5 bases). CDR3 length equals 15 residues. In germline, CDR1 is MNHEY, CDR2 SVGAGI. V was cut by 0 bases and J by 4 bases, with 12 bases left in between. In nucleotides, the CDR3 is TGTGCCAGCAGTTACTCTGACGGGGGAGGCACTGAAGCTTTCTTT. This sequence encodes CASSYSDGGGTEAFF.

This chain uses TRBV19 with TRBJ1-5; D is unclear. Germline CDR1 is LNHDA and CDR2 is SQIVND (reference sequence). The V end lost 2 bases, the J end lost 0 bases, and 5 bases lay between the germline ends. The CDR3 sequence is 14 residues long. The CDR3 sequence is CASSISGSNQPQHF. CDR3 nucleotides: TGTGCCAGTAGTATATCGGGTAGCAATCAGCCCCAGCATTTT.

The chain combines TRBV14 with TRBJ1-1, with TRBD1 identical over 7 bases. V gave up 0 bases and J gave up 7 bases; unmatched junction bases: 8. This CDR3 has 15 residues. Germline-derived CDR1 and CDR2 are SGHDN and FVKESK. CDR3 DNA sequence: TGTGCCAGCAGCCAAGATTCCCGTTGGACAGGTGAAGCTTTCTTT. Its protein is CASSQDSRWTGEAFF.